A selection of T cell receptor beta chains follows, all from one sample in a study of PD-1 blockade in classical Hodgkin lymphoma. Data came from immunoSEQ multiplex PCR; TCRdb stores just in-frame clones and leaves some out. The sample includes several thousand clones, roughly 89% of them seen just once. Specimen: peripheral blood mononuclear cells (PBMCs), collected before the fourth cycle of nivolumab. Source of these receptors: a human donor with classical Hodgkin lymphoma. CDR3s include the opening cysteine and the closing phenylalanine or tryptophan. Fields, in order: clone size, J gene, CDR3 length, D gene, V gene, CDR3 protein, CDR3 DNA. The D gene is left open where the match is weak. Part of the rows lack a size; the others show once, few, many or a class for expanded clones.

clone size: -
J gene: TRBJ2-1
CDR3 length: 17
D gene: TRBD1
V gene: TRBV7-6
CDR3 protein: CASSLGRTGSSYNEQFF
CDR3 DNA: TGTGCCAGCAGCTTAGGGAGGACAGGGAGCTCCTACAATGAGCAGTTCTTC

clone size: -
J gene: TRBJ2-2
CDR3 length: 15
D gene: -
V gene: TRBV5-1
CDR3 protein: CASSSRTVNTGELFF
CDR3 DNA: TGCGCCAGCAGCTCGCGGACAGTGAACACCGGGGAGCTGTTTTTT

clone size: -
J gene: TRBJ2-3
CDR3 length: 15
D gene: -
V gene: TRBV14
CDR3 protein: CASSQDGTATDTQYF
CDR3 DNA: TGTGCCAGCAGCCAAGACGGGACCGCCACAGATACGCAGTATTTT

clone size: medium-sized
J gene: TRBJ2-3
CDR3 length: 17
D gene: -
V gene: TRBV7-2
CDR3 protein: CASSSGTLATHTDTQYF
CDR3 DNA: TGTGCCAGCAGCTCGGGGACTCTAGCCACCCACACAGATACGCAGTATTTT

clone size: -
J gene: TRBJ2-1
CDR3 length: 19
D gene: -
V gene: TRBV4-1
CDR3 protein: CASSQILETDENSYNEQFF
CDR3 DNA: TGCGCCAGCAGCCAAATTCTCGAGACAGATGAAAACTCCTACAATGAGCAGTTCTTC

clone size: -
J gene: TRBJ2-2
CDR3 length: 14
D gene: -
V gene: TRBV25-1
CDR3 protein: CASSEGLRAGELFF
CDR3 DNA: TGTGCCAGCAGTGAGGGACTTCGCGCCGGGGAGCTGTTTTTT

clone size: -
J gene: TRBJ2-1
CDR3 length: 17
D gene: TRBD2
V gene: TRBV7-9
CDR3 protein: CASSLAGPAGDLGEQFF
CDR3 DNA: TGTGCCAGCAGCTTAGCGGGGCCAGCGGGAGATTTGGGTGAGCAGTTCTTC

clone size: -
J gene: TRBJ2-2
CDR3 length: 17
D gene: -
V gene: TRBV5-5
CDR3 protein: CASSSELPGPNTGELFF
CDR3 DNA: TGTGCCAGCAGCTCGGAGCTTCCAGGGCCGAACACCGGGGAGCTGTTTTTT

clone size: once
J gene: TRBJ1-4
CDR3 length: 15
D gene: -
V gene: TRBV5-5
CDR3 protein: CASSPRAVGNEKLFF
CDR3 DNA: TGTGCCAGCAGCCCACGTGCGGTGGGTAATGAAAAACTGTTTTTT

clone size: -
J gene: TRBJ1-5
CDR3 length: 14
D gene: -
V gene: TRBV2
CDR3 protein: CASSAGGSNQPQHF
CDR3 DNA: TGTGCCAGCAGTGCAGGAGGGAGCAATCAGCCCCAGCATTTT

clone size: -
J gene: TRBJ2-1
CDR3 length: 14
D gene: TRBD2
V gene: TRBV4-1
CDR3 protein: CASRRTSGSYEQFF
CDR3 DNA: TGCGCCAGCAGGCGGACTAGCGGGAGCTATGAGCAGTTCTTC

clone size: -
J gene: TRBJ1-1
CDR3 length: 12
D gene: -
V gene: TRBV6-6
CDR3 protein: CASSYEGNEAFF
CDR3 DNA: TGTGCCAGCAGTTACGAGGGTAATGAAGCTTTCTTT

clone size: -
J gene: TRBJ1-6
CDR3 length: 16
D gene: TRBD1
V gene: TRBV30
CDR3 protein: CAWSRQGASYNSPLHF
CDR3 DNA: TGTGCCTGGAGTCGACAGGGGGCTTCCTATAATTCACCCCTCCACTTT

clone size: -
J gene: TRBJ2-1
CDR3 length: 13
D gene: TRBD1
V gene: TRBV4-1
CDR3 protein: CASSHQDRDEQFF
CDR3 DNA: TGCGCCAGCAGCCACCAAGACAGGGATGAGCAGTTCTTC

clone size: -
J gene: TRBJ2-1
CDR3 length: 13
D gene: -
V gene: TRBV7-2
CDR3 protein: CASSLDSYNEQFF
CDR3 DNA: TGTGCCAGCAGCTTAGACAGCTACAATGAGCAGTTCTTC

clone size: -
J gene: TRBJ1-2
CDR3 length: 14
D gene: -
V gene: TRBV6-1
CDR3 protein: CASSEAVQLYGYTF
CDR3 DNA: TGTGCCAGCAGTGAAGCGGTGCAGCTCTATGGCTACACCTTC

clone size: -
J gene: TRBJ1-5
CDR3 length: 15
D gene: TRBD1
V gene: TRBV30
CDR3 protein: CAWSTGTGNNQPQHF
CDR3 DNA: TGTGCCTGGAGTACCGGGACAGGGAATAATCAGCCCCAGCATTTT

clone size: once
J gene: TRBJ1-3
CDR3 length: 16
D gene: -
V gene: TRBV7-2
CDR3 protein: CASSLVLGGPGNTIYF
CDR3 DNA: TGTGCCAGCAGCTTAGTACTTGGCGGCCCTGGAAACACCATATATTTT

clone size: -
J gene: TRBJ1-1
CDR3 length: 13
D gene: -
V gene: TRBV6-1
CDR3 protein: CASSQDRNTEAFF
CDR3 DNA: TGTGCCAGCAGTCAGGACAGAAACACTGAAGCTTTCTTT

clone size: -
J gene: TRBJ2-1
CDR3 length: 18
D gene: TRBD1
V gene: TRBV28
CDR3 protein: CASSSVWRGDRGRSEQFF
CDR3 DNA: TGTGCCAGCAGTTCCGTCTGGAGGGGGGACAGGGGGCGAAGTGAGCAGTTCTTC

clone size: -
J gene: TRBJ1-2
CDR3 length: 15
D gene: -
V gene: TRBV28
CDR3 protein: CASSLLGQTNYGYTF
CDR3 DNA: TGTGCCAGCAGTTTGTTAGGACAGACTAACTATGGCTACACCTTC

clone size: -
J gene: TRBJ2-7
CDR3 length: 14
D gene: TRBD2
V gene: TRBV30
CDR3 protein: CAWSLTSGIYEQYF
CDR3 DNA: TGTGCCTGGAGTTTGACTAGCGGGATATACGAGCAGTACTTC

clone size: -
J gene: TRBJ1-1
CDR3 length: 14
D gene: -
V gene: TRBV10-3
CDR3 protein: CAIGAVRQGTEAFF
CDR3 DNA: TGTGCCATCGGGGCGGTACGGCAGGGCACTGAAGCTTTCTTT

clone size: -
J gene: TRBJ2-5
CDR3 length: 11
D gene: -
V gene: TRBV29-1
CDR3 protein: CSVEGVETQYF
CDR3 DNA: TGCAGCGTTGAGGGGGTGGAGACCCAGTACTTC

clone size: -
J gene: TRBJ1-4
CDR3 length: 16
D gene: -
V gene: TRBV27
CDR3 protein: CASSLSGPLLNEKLFF
CDR3 DNA: TGTGCCAGCAGTTTATCGGGACCGCTACTTAATGAAAAACTGTTTTTT

clone size: -
J gene: TRBJ2-6
CDR3 length: 15
D gene: -
V gene: TRBV5-1
CDR3 protein: CASSLVGAGANVLTF
CDR3 DNA: TGCGCCAGCAGCTTGGTCGGGGCTGGGGCCAACGTCCTGACTTTC

clone size: -
J gene: TRBJ2-7
CDR3 length: 15
D gene: -
V gene: TRBV18
CDR3 protein: CASSPLGEGTYEQYF
CDR3 DNA: TGTGCCAGCTCACCATTAGGAGAGGGTACCTACGAGCAGTACTTC

clone size: -
J gene: TRBJ2-7
CDR3 length: 14
D gene: -
V gene: TRBV28
CDR3 protein: CASTVPGASYEQYF
CDR3 DNA: TGTGCCAGCACCGTTCCCGGGGCGTCTTACGAGCAGTACTTC

clone size: -
J gene: TRBJ1-3
CDR3 length: 14
D gene: -
V gene: TRBV7-4
CDR3 protein: CASSLDGSGNTIYF
CDR3 DNA: TGTGCCAGCAGCTTGGACGGCTCTGGAAACACCATATATTTT

clone size: once
J gene: TRBJ2-1
CDR3 length: 14
D gene: -
V gene: TRBV29-1
CDR3 protein: CSGRGVRISNEQFF
CDR3 DNA: TGCAGCGGTAGGGGGGTTAGGATAAGTAATGAGCAGTTCTTC

clone size: once
J gene: TRBJ2-7
CDR3 length: 15
D gene: -
V gene: TRBV19
CDR3 protein: CASSISLQRSYEQYF
CDR3 DNA: TGTGCCAGTAGTATATCACTCCAACGCTCCTACGAGCAGTACTTC

clone size: -
J gene: TRBJ2-1
CDR3 length: 15
D gene: TRBD2
V gene: TRBV18
CDR3 protein: CASSRREVSYNEQFF
CDR3 DNA: TGTGCCAGCTCAAGACGGGAGGTATCCTACAATGAGCAGTTCTTC

clone size: -
J gene: TRBJ1-1
CDR3 length: 11
D gene: -
V gene: TRBV30
CDR3 protein: CAWRSPTEAFF
CDR3 DNA: TGTGCCTGGAGATCGCCCACTGAAGCTTTCTTT

clone size: few
J gene: TRBJ2-7
CDR3 length: 16
D gene: TRBD2
V gene: TRBV18
CDR3 protein: CASSPTSGSVSYEQYF
CDR3 DNA: TGTGCCAGCTCACCAACTAGCGGGAGTGTGAGCTACGAGCAGTACTTC

clone size: -
J gene: TRBJ2-5
CDR3 length: 13
D gene: -
V gene: TRBV21-1
CDR3 protein: CASRPGQQETQYF
CDR3 DNA: TGTGCCAGCCGGCCGGGACAGCAAGAGACCCAGTACTTC

clone size: few
J gene: TRBJ2-7
CDR3 length: 13
D gene: TRBD2
V gene: TRBV19
CDR3 protein: CASSIRTSGEQYF
CDR3 DNA: TGTGCCAGTAGTATCCGGACTAGCGGCGAGCAGTACTTC

clone size: -
J gene: TRBJ2-5
CDR3 length: 15
D gene: TRBD2
V gene: TRBV4-3
CDR3 protein: CASSRGLAGVETQYF
CDR3 DNA: TGCGCCAGCAGCCGCGGACTAGCGGGCGTAGAGACCCAGTACTTC

clone size: -
J gene: TRBJ1-1
CDR3 length: 16
D gene: TRBD1
V gene: TRBV30
CDR3 protein: CACGTGGAGRNTEAFF
CDR3 DNA: TGTGCCTGCGGGACAGGGGGCGCGGGAAGGAACACTGAAGCTTTCTTT

clone size: -
J gene: TRBJ2-1
CDR3 length: 15
D gene: -
V gene: TRBV25-1
CDR3 protein: CASSGHWGLYNEQFF
CDR3 DNA: TGTGCCAGCAGTGGTCATTGGGGCCTCTACAATGAGCAGTTCTTC

clone size: -
J gene: TRBJ2-1
CDR3 length: 15
D gene: TRBD2
V gene: TRBV7-9
CDR3 protein: CASSLGLAGVREQFF
CDR3 DNA: TGTGCCAGCAGCTTAGGACTAGCGGGAGTCCGGGAGCAGTTCTTC

clone size: -
J gene: TRBJ1-1
CDR3 length: 17
D gene: -
V gene: TRBV11-2
CDR3 protein: CASSFSDWGAVYTEAFF
CDR3 DNA: TGTGCCAGCAGCTTCTCGGACTGGGGGGCCGTTTACACTGAAGCTTTCTTT

clone size: -
J gene: TRBJ1-5
CDR3 length: 17
D gene: TRBD1
V gene: TRBV7-7
CDR3 protein: CASSSTTGGFSNQPQHF
CDR3 DNA: TGTGCCAGCAGCTCAACGACAGGGGGCTTCAGCAATCAGCCCCAGCATTTT

clone size: -
J gene: TRBJ1-2
CDR3 length: 13
D gene: -
V gene: TRBV19
CDR3 protein: CASNPGSNYGYTF
CDR3 DNA: TGTGCCAGTAATCCAGGTAGTAACTATGGCTACACCTTC

clone size: -
J gene: TRBJ1-2
CDR3 length: 11
D gene: -
V gene: TRBV20-1
CDR3 protein: CSARDRVGYTF
CDR3 DNA: TGCAGTGCTAGAGACAGGGTTGGCTACACCTTC

clone size: -
J gene: TRBJ2-6
CDR3 length: 11
D gene: -
V gene: TRBV7-9
CDR3 protein: CASSGANVLTF
CDR3 DNA: TGTGCCAGTTCTGGGGCCAACGTCCTGACTTTC

clone size: -
J gene: TRBJ2-7
CDR3 length: 13
D gene: -
V gene: TRBV5-6
CDR3 protein: CASSPERRYEQYF
CDR3 DNA: TGTGCCAGCAGCCCGGAACGCCGCTACGAGCAGTACTTC

clone size: -
J gene: TRBJ2-1
CDR3 length: 15
D gene: TRBD2
V gene: TRBV7-2
CDR3 protein: CASSLVRGVYNEQFF
CDR3 DNA: TGTGCCAGCAGCTTAGTCCGGGGGGTCTACAATGAGCAGTTCTTC

clone size: -
J gene: TRBJ2-7
CDR3 length: 14
D gene: TRBD1
V gene: TRBV7-8
CDR3 protein: CASSLGQGRYEQYF
CDR3 DNA: TGTGCCAGCAGCTTGGGACAGGGGAGGTACGAGCAGTACTTC

clone size: -
J gene: TRBJ2-3
CDR3 length: 15
D gene: TRBD1
V gene: TRBV7-9
CDR3 protein: CASVIRDRGTDTQYF
CDR3 DNA: TGTGCCAGCGTTATCCGGGACAGAGGCACAGATACGCAGTATTTT

clone size: once
J gene: TRBJ2-1
CDR3 length: 13
D gene: -
V gene: TRBV29-1
CDR3 protein: CSGELGNYNEQFF
CDR3 DNA: TGCAGCGGGGAACTAGGAAACTACAATGAGCAGTTCTTC

clone size: -
J gene: TRBJ2-7
CDR3 length: 14
D gene: -
V gene: TRBV5-1
CDR3 protein: CASSLTAGNYEQYF
CDR3 DNA: TGCGCCAGCAGCTTAACTGCCGGGAACTACGAGCAGTACTTC